This TCR beta chain was identified in a study of T cell responses to AZD1222 COVID-19 vaccine. About the research overall: Second-dose groups at about 4 or about 12 weeks were pooled.

CDR3 length: 14 residues. This clone was seen a single time. Its antigen is unidentified. Sequenced by immunoSEQ multiplex PCR; TCRdb stores in-frame clones only, minus some. The sample consists of around 140,000 clones, approximately 90% of them appearing once. Study-wide results and caveats: Only 5 or 6 people who got AZD1222 tested seropositive at baseline. Donors skewed white British and female; clonal diversity was possibly underestimated.

This chain connects TRBV21-1 to TRBJ1-1; TRBD1, the D gene given by the table, was not confirmed from the DNA. TRBV21-1 is a pseudogene segment. The TCR was taken from an adult in good health. Sequencing was performed on peripheral blood, taken on day 0 of AZD1222 vaccination. The CDR3 DNA reads as TGTGCCAGCAGCAAAGTTAGGGGGTCAACTGAAGCTTTCTTT. Protein: CASSKVRGSTEAFF.